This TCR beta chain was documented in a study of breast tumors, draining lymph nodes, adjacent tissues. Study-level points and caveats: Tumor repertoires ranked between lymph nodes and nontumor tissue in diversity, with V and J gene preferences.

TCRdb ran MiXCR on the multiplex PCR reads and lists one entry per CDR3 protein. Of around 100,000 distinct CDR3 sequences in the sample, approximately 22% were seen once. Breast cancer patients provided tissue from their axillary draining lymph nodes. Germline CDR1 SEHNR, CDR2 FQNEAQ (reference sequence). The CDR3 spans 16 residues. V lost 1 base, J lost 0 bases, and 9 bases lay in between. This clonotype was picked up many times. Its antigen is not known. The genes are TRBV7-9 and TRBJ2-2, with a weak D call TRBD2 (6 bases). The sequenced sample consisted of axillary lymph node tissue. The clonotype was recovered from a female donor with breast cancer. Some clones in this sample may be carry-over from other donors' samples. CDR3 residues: CASSLGVAANTGELFF. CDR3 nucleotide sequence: TGTGCCAGCAGCTTAGGAGTAGCGGCGAACACCGGGGAGCTGTTTTTT.